This section outlines one T cell receptor beta chain sequence together with its context. Its antigen is unknown. No much larger clonotype is one base removed from it; base qualities were not supplied. The source of the sample is a study of identical twins (dated by TCRdb to the mid-2010s). Notes on the research overall: TCR alpha and beta repertoires from monozygotic twins, unrelated adults of various ages and cord blood were deep-sequenced to test whether fetal clonotypes persist. To rule out contamination, replicate twin experiments were performed at different times with different library preparation protocols.

On the study overall, not on this receptor specifically: In monozygotic twins, out-of-frame TCR alpha sharing was systematically underestimated by recombination models, although the models agreed with sharing between unrelated individuals. A weaker excess of twin sharing was found in beta out-of-frame sequences because the signal-to-noise ratio was lowered by fewer shared sequences. Fewer insertions were carried by abundant cord blood beta clonotypes, a similar but weaker trend appeared in young adult naive repertoires, and no such trend appeared in memory repertoires. Because the same donors could not be followed over many years, the conclusions depended on cross-sectional statistical analysis. Invariant T cells such as MAIT and iNKT could partly confound zero-insertion analyses, though diverse VJ usage argued against this for most clonotypes. Compared with coincidental sharing between unrelated individuals, an excess of low generation-probability sequences was observed among out-of-frame TCR alpha sequences shared between twins.

Library preparation employed 5' RACE. For sequencing, an Illumina HiSeq 2000 was employed. A universal primer binding site was introduced by template switching, and a unique molecular identifier was present in the final cDNA, enabling accurate counting of TCR cDNA molecules. Specific primers in the conserved constant-segment region were used to synthesize first-strand cDNA for the TCR alpha and beta chains. Each cDNA library was double barcoded, with a SMART-Mk sample barcode plus Illumina barcodes, to control for contamination. TruSeq adapter sequences and Illumina sample barcodes were added in two successive PCR steps. TCR alpha and beta cDNA libraries were sequenced on the Illumina HiSeq platform with custom primers. On the authors' methods: Raw reads were processed with MiGEC to extract unique molecular identifiers, and MiXCR was used to determine CDR3 positions. Recombination models were inferred per individual with the repgenHMM and IGoR tools using an EM algorithm. The analysis of shared clonotypes was done with the tcR package in R, with sharing normalized by the product of cloneset sizes. To study raw recombination free of thymic and clonal selection effects, out-of-frame nonproductive sequences were analyzed. TCRdb trimmed public reads at Q25 via fastp, called clones via MiXCR and kept in-frame beta chains. Duplicate CDR3 protein sequences are folded into a single record with the most common DNA and genes. These V and J calls originate from TCRdb's pipeline instead of the authors' own analysis. This sample lists hundreds of thousands of distinct CDR3 sequences; 18% were detected once. The top ten clones comprise around 13% of the sample.

The CDR1 and CDR2 encoded by the germline V gene are SNHLY and FYNNEI. Unmatched junction bases come to 0, with V trimmed by 6 bases and J by 5 bases. The CDR3 holds 12 amino acids from the cysteine to the phenylalanine. Just CDR3 DNA is preserved here, 36 bases in frame from base 1. All donors were healthy Caucasians. The twin cohort consisted of three pairs of female monozygotic twins, all aged about 18 to 30 years. Peripheral blood mononuclear cells were used as the source from which RNA for TCR libraries was isolated. Separately, the same data were catalogued under a study of T cells expressing NK-cell markers. As described in the second report: In sorted CD3+CD56+NKG2C+, CD3+CD56+NKG2C- and CD3+CD56-NKG2C+ T-cell subsets from about 8 donors, TCR beta-chain repertoires were profiled. Of the eight sequenced donors, seven were found to be HCMV-seropositive and one was found to be HCMV-seronegative. To restrict sorting to alphabetaTCR-expressing T cells, an anti-gammadeltaTCR antibody was added in several experiments. For more than 5 donors, the dominant CD3+CD56+NKG2C+ clonotypes were among the top 10 CD8+ clonotypes and accounted for about 1.0-7.0% of CD8+ T cells. Those dominant clonotypes were again the most abundant among CD3+CD56-NKG2C+ cells in a handful of donors, at roughly 25-65%. Whether the expanded NKG2C-expressing T cell clones were specific for HCMV antigens was left unclear. Randomly selected healthy volunteers, three men and five women, were used as the eight sequenced donors. To determine HCMV serostatus, a commercial ELISA kit was used to detect HCMV-specific IgG in serum. For about 6 donors, unsorted PBMC were also used to sequence bulk peripheral blood T-cell repertoires. MIGEC was used to demultiplex reads and group the reads by UMI, and MiTCR was used to assemble and quantify clonotypes. To remove erroneous sequences, TCR cDNA sequences were retained only when supported by two or more reads. The tcR package was used for downstream repertoire analysis, and clonotypes were matched across fractions by CDR3 nucleotide sequence plus V segment. VDJmatch was used to annotate antigen specificity against VDJdb, with one amino acid substitution allowed in CDR3.

The sequenced material came from PBMCs. The origin of this receptor is a woman aged 18-35 years in good health. Recombination joined TRBV2 with TRBJ2-5, and TRBD2 aligns with 10 junction nucleotides. The DNA reads TGTGCCAGCAGAGCGGGAGGGGAGACCCAGTACTTC. This encodes CASRAGGETQYF.